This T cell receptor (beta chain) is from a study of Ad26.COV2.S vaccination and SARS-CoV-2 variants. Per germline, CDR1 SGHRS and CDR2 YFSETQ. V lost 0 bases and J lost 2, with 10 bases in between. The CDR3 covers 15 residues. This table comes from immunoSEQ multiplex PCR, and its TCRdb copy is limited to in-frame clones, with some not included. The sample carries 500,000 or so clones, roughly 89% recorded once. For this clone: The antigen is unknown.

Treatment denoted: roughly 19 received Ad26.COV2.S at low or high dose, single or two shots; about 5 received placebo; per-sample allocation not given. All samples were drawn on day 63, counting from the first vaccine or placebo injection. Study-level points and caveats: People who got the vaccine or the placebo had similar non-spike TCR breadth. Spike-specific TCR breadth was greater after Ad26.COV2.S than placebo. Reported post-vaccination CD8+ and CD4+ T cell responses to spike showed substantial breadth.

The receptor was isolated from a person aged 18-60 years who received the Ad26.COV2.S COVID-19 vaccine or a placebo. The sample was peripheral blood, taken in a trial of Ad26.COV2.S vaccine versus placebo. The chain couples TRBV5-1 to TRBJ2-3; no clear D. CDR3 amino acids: CASSLDTEFTDTQYF. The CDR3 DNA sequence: TGCGCCAGCAGCTTGGACACGGAGTTCACAGATACGCAGTATTTT.